The rows below give T cell receptor beta chains drawn from one sample of a study of T-cell reconstitution after alpha-beta-depleted transplantation in children. TCRdb recomputed calls from the PCR reads with MiXCR, one row per CDR3 protein. The sample holds hundreds of thousands of distinct CDR3 sequences, 20% to 30% seen once. This material consisted of PBMCs, mostly from graft donor cells, taken 360 days after TCRalphabeta/CD19-depleted stem cell transplant. All receptors derive from a female patient between 2 and 15 years old who had a stem cell transplant for congenital amegakaryocytic thrombocytopenia, so the T cells may come from the graft donor. CDR3s include the opening cysteine and the closing phenylalanine or tryptophan. D genes are given only for firm matches. Clone size is shown for a subset of rows, as once, few, many or a class of expanded clone.

j_gene | abundance | v_gene | d_gene | CDR3nt | CDR3aa
TRBJ2-5 | . | TRBV21-1 | . | TGTGCCAGCAGCAAAAGTTTTTCGGAACAAGAGACCCAGTACTTC | CASSKSFSEQETQYF
TRBJ1-3 | few | TRBV18 | TRBD1 | TGTGCCAGCTCACCGTACAGGGGCTCTGGAAACACCATATATTTT | CASSPYRGSGNTIYF
TRBJ2-1 | few | TRBV29-1 | TRBD2 | TGCAGCGTTGATGGGCAGAGCCGCTTTACTAGCGGGAGAAGCAATGAGCAGTTCTTC | CSVDGQSRFTSGRSNEQFF
TRBJ1-2 | few | TRBV12-3/TRBV12-4 | . | TGTGCCAGCAGCTTCCGCCAGGGCTATGGCTACACCTTC | CASSFRQGYGYTF
TRBJ2-3 | once | TRBV30 | . | TGTGCCTGGAGTGTCAATAAGGCCCCCCCACATTTT | CAWSVNKAPPHF
TRBJ1-6 | . | TRBV12-3/TRBV12-4 | . | TGTGCCAGCAGTCAGAGTCGATCACCCCTCCACTTT | CASSQSRSPLHF
TRBJ1-5 | . | TRBV3-1 | . | TGTGCCAGCAGCCAAGTCAAACAGGGAAATCAGCCCCAGCATTTT | CASSQVKQGNQPQHF
TRBJ1-1 | . | TRBV28 | . | TGTGCCAGCAGTTTATCTGGCGTAGACACTGAAGCTTTCTTT | CASSLSGVDTEAFF
TRBJ2-1 | many | TRBV2 | . | TGTGCCAGCAGCGCGGACAGTTCCGAGCAGTTCTTC | CASSADSSEQFF
TRBJ2-7 | . | TRBV4-1 | TRBD1 | TGCGCCAGCAGCCATGTCGACAGGGGTCGCGCGGGCGAGCAGTACTTC | CASSHVDRGRAGEQYF
TRBJ2-1 | few | TRBV5-1 | TRBD1 | TGCGCCAGCAGCTCCTCCCGGGACAGATACAATGAGCAGTTCTTC | CASSSSRDRYNEQFF
TRBJ2-7 | . | TRBV28 | . | TGTGCCAGCAGTTTAGGTTATATGAGTGGACCCCTCTACGAGCAGTACTTC | CASSLGYMSGPLYEQYF
TRBJ2-7 | . | TRBV10-2 | TRBD2 | TGCGCCAGCAGTGAGGGGCGGGGGGGCCCCTACGAGCAGTACTTC | CASSEGRGGPYEQYF
TRBJ2-1 | many | TRBV5-1 | . | TGCGCCAGCAGCTTCATGGCGGGACTGGGACAATCGGAGCAGTTCTTC | CASSFMAGLGQSEQFF
TRBJ1-2 | many | TRBV12-3/TRBV12-4 | . | TGTGCCAGCAGTTTGTGGGGGGGTAACTATGGCTACACCTTC | CASSLWGGNYGYTF
TRBJ2-3 | . | TRBV28 | . | TGTGCCAGCAGTTTTCTACAGGGAACAGATACGCAGTATTTT | CASSFLQGTDTQYF
TRBJ2-5 | . | TRBV2 | . | TGTGCCAGCAGTGACGAGTCCCAAGAGACCCAGTACTTC | CASSDESQETQYF
TRBJ1-2 | few | TRBV2 | . | TGTGCCAGCAGTGAAGAGACCAGGACCCCTTATGGCTACACCTTC | CASSEETRTPYGYTF
TRBJ1-6 | . | TRBV28 | TRBD1 | TGTGCCAGCAGTCGGGACAGTTATAATTCACCCCTCCACTTT | CASSRDSYNSPLHF